Listed here are 5 T cell receptor beta chains from one sample, sequenced in a study of TIL therapy for anti-PD-1-resistant metastatic lung cancer. Specified time point: pre-treatment sample, taken before nivolumab and TIL therapy. The tumor samples were excised metastases, mostly pleural nodules or supraclavicular lymph nodes. The libraries were made with immunoSEQ v3. Profiling relied on immunoSEQ multiplex PCR, and the TCRdb table lists in-frame clones only, not all of them. The sample gives 25,000 to 30,000 clones, approximately 63% of which show up once; about 16% is in the top ten. The specimen comprised tumor tissue, sampled at baseline. The receptor source for this set is a woman aged 30 to 85 with non-small cell lung cancer.

This clone occurred a few times. This chain uses TRBV30 with TRBJ1-1, with 7 bases identical to TRBD1. The J segment lost 0 bases and the V segment lost 7 bases, leaving 2 bases of the junction unmatched. Germline CDR1 GTSNPN, CDR2 SVGIG (reference sequence). There are 12 residues in the CDR3. The CDR3 DNA is TGTGCCTCCCAGGGGGTGAACACTGAAGCTTTCTTT. Translated, it gives CASQGVNTEAFF.

The chain links TRBV18 to TRBJ1-1; D might be TRBD1 (6 bases). Germline V lookup: CDR1 KGHSH, CDR2 LQKENI. CDR3 length equals 13 residues. Trimming took 6 bases from V and 1 from J, leaving 9 bases between them. CDR3 amino acids: CASSEQGNTEAFF. CDR3 DNA: TGTGCCAGCTCGGAACAGGGGAACACTGAAGCTTTCTTT.

This chain links TRBV5-1 with TRBJ2-7; 10 bases align to TRBD1. Trimming cost V 3 bases and J 3 bases; bases outside gene matches: 6. The CDR3 has 15 residues. Germline V gene lookup returns CDR1 SGHRS and CDR2 YFSETQ. CDR3 loop: CASSSDRTGGYEQYF. As DNA, the CDR3 is TGCGCCAGCAGCTCGGATAGGACAGGGGGCTACGAGCAGTACTTC.

This clone is a singleton in its sample. The chain joins TRBV11-3 to TRBJ2-1; TRBD2 is a possible D gene (6 bases). Per the germline V gene, CDR1 is SGHNT and CDR2 is YENEEA. The CDR3 has 16 residues. V lost 4 bases, J lost 6 bases, and 19 bases lay in between. The chain's CDR3 is CASSSASTEGINEQFF. CDR3 DNA sequence: TGTGCCAGCAGCTCAGCCTCGACGGAGGGGATCAATGAGCAGTTCTTC.

This chain uses TRBV11-3 with TRBJ1-1; unclear D gene. This CDR3 contains 12 residues. In germline, CDR1 is SGHNT, CDR2 YENEEA. Trimming pared 5 bases from V and 5 bases from J, leaving 9 bases between. CDR3 nucleotides: TGTGCCAGCAGCCATGGTTATACTGAAGCTTTCTTT. Its protein product is CASSHGYTEAFF. The full variable domain, rest sourced from reference TRBV11-3 and TRBJ1-1, is EAGVVQSPRYKIIEKKQPVAFWCNPISGHNTLYWYLQNLGQGPELLIRYENEEAVDDSQLPKDRFSAERLKGVDSTLKIQPAELGDSAVYLCASSHGYTEAFFGQGTRLTVV.